One sample yielded the 28 T cell receptor beta chains listed below, sequenced in a study of blood T cells in healthy people across ages. The second PCR ran roughly 6 to 11 cycles with a sample-barcoded 5' primer and J-beta primers. TCRdb passed the 5' RACE reads through MiXCR, listing each CDR3 protein once. The profile shows about 1.8 million distinct CDR3 sequences, around half of them singletons. Input material: blood. Receptors originate from a middle-aged woman in good health.

The chain joins TRBV20-1 to TRBJ2-4; TRBD1 matches 7 bases. The DNA end favors TRBJ2-7, so the J call may be wrong. This CDR3 has 14 residues. The germline CDR1 and CDR2 sequences are DFQATT and SNEGSKA (reference sequence). The CDR3 bases are TGCAGTGCATATCACAGGGGAGTGGCATACGAGCAGTACTTC. It yields the protein CSAYHRGVAYEQYF.

The chain carries TRBV5-1 and TRBJ2-1; D is uncertain. Germline V gene data show CDR1 as SGHRS and CDR2 as YFSETQ. V lost 3 bases, J lost 13 bases, and 17 bases lay in between. The CDR3 runs to 13 residues. The CDR3 coding sequence is TGCGCCAGCAGCTCTCATGAAGTAGAGACCCAGTTCTTC. Translating gives CASSSHEVETQFF.

There are a few counts of this clonotype. The chain has TRBV10-3 and TRBJ2-3; D unresolved. V shed 2 bases and J shed 2 bases, with 11 bases lying between them. Germline V gene sequence: CDR1 ENHRY, CDR2 SYGVKD. The CDR3 is made up of 15 amino acids. CDR3 amino acids: CAISEVQRTTDTQYF. CDR3 coding DNA: TGTGCCATCAGTGAGGTCCAGCGAACCACAGATACGCAGTATTTT.

V is TRBV10-3 and J is TRBJ2-7, with D unresolved. Trimming took 3 bases from V and 2 from J, leaving 14 bases between them. This CDR3 contains 15 residues. Germline V CDR1 and CDR2: ENHRY, SYGVKD. The CDR3 coding sequence is TGTGCCATCAGTGAACGGGCAGACCCAACCTACGAGCAGTACTTC. This encodes CAISERADPTYEQYF.

This clonotype occurred a few times. The rearrangement joins TRBV2 to TRBJ2-3; 8 bases agree with TRBD1. CDR3 length: 17 amino acids. Germline V gives CDR1 SNHLY, CDR2 FYNNEI. J lost 3 bases, V lost 10 bases, and 18 bases had no gene match. CDR3 loop: CATHRELGDRRTDTQYF. Written as DNA, the CDR3 is TGTGCCACCCACCGAGAGTTAGGGGACAGGAGGACAGATACGCAGTATTTT.

This clonotype was seen a few times. The chain couples TRBV27 to TRBJ2-3, with D perhaps assigned TRBD1 or TRBD2 (5 bases each). The V and J ends lost 4 bases and 0 bases respectively, with 14 bases between them. Germline V lookup: CDR1 MNHEY, CDR2 SMNVEV (reference sequence). This CDR3 is 16 amino acids long. The CDR3 sequence is CASSWGWATSTDTQYF. In nucleotides, the CDR3 is TGTGCCAGCAGTTGGGGGTGGGCCACCAGCACAGATACGCAGTATTTT.

V is TRBV6-5 and J is TRBJ1-1; D possibly corresponds to TRBD1 (5 bases). The CDR3 has 13 residues. Trimming took 6 bases from V and 4 from J, leaving 12 bases between them. In germline, CDR1 is MNHEY, CDR2 SVGAGI. The CDR3 DNA reads as TGTGCCAGCAGCTGGGGCTCCAGCACTGAAGCTTTCTTT. Translated: CASSWGSSTEAFF.

This clonotype was recorded a few times. The rearrangement links TRBV18 to TRBJ2-1; D is uncertain. Germline V lookup: CDR1 KGHSH, CDR2 LQKENI. Trimming shortened V by 0 bases and J by 0 bases, and 9 bases separated the two germline ends. The length of the CDR3 is 16 residues. CDR3 sequence (DNA): TGTGCCAGCTCACCACCTCGGCAGAGCTCCTACAATGAGCAGTTCTTC. This sequence encodes CASSPPRQSSYNEQFF.

The chain carries TRBV6-2 or TRBV6-3 and TRBJ2-5; D not resolved. The CDR3 has 15 residues. Germline CDR1 MNHEY, CDR2 SVGEGT. V was clipped by 7 bases and J by 5 bases, with 20 bases between them. The CDR3 sequence is CASTQPGRTPETQYF. The CDR3 DNA is TGTGCCAGCACCCAGCCAGGTCGGACCCCGGAGACCCAGTACTTC.

This clonotype was observed once. An end of the junction does not agree with germline; a read error may underlie this. The J gene is TRBJ2-7, the V gene TRBV29-1, with 9 bases identical to TRBD2. Germline CDR1 SQVTM, CDR2 ANQGSEA. The CDR3 extends over 14 amino acids. In DNA, the CDR3 is TGCGGCGTCCGACTAGCGGCCTACTCCTACGAGCAGTACTTC. It specifies CGVRLAAYSYEQYF.

This chain joins TRBV12-3 or TRBV12-4 and TRBJ2-1; D is possibly TRBD1 or TRBD2 (5 bases each). The germline V and J ends were trimmed by 5 bases and 9 bases, with 14 bases remaining between them. The CDR3 loop spans 13 amino acids. The CDR3 bases are TGTGCCAGCAGTGTCCCATCCGGGGCTGAGCAGTTCTTC. Protein: CASSVPSGAEQFF.

This clonotype was detected ten times or more. The gene calls are TRBV20-1 and TRBJ2-1; 8 bases are a match to TRBD2. With V trimmed by 0 bases and J by 9 bases, 13 bases remained unmatched. CDR3 length: 16 residues. Germline V gene lookup returns CDR1 DFQATT and CDR2 SNEGSKA (reference sequence). The CDR3 spells CSARDRVAGFGGEQFF. DNA of the CDR3: TGCAGTGCTAGAGATCGGGTAGCGGGGTTTGGTGGTGAGCAGTTCTTC.

The table lists this clonotype with a count of one. The chain employs TRBV20-1 and TRBJ2-3; 7 nucleotides agree with TRBD2. After removal of 7 bases from V and 2 bases from J, the junction contained 3 bases not matched to a gene. The CDR3 has 12 residues. Germline V gives CDR1 DFQATT, CDR2 SNEGSKA (reference sequence). Here the CDR3 reads CSGRDYTDTQYF. The CDR3 bases are TGCAGTGGGCGGGACTACACAGATACGCAGTATTTT.

This chain joins TRBV7-2 and TRBJ2-4; D not certain. This CDR3 comprises 12 residues. The germline V gene encodes CDR1 SGHTA and CDR2 FQGNSA. Between the trimmed V and J ends, which lost 4 bases and 6 bases, there was a span of 7 bases. The CDR3 reads CASSSITNIQYF. Written as DNA, the CDR3 is TGTGCCAGCAGCTCAATAACAAACATTCAGTACTTC.

As regards this clonotype: The germline gene is not matched at one end of the junction; a read error may be the cause. This chain links TRBV3-1 with TRBJ2-1; 11 positions match TRBD2. The V gene's germline CDR1 is LGHDT and CDR2 YNNKEL (reference sequence). This CDR3 is 13 amino acids long. The CDR3 loop is CASSQGLAGSLYF. DNA for the CDR3: TGTGCCAGCAGCCAAGGACTAGCGGGGTCATTATACTTC.

This clonotype has only a few counts. The chain has TRBV12-3 or TRBV12-4 and TRBJ2-6; no clear D. V gave up 3 bases and J gave up 2 bases, with 11 bases separating them. The CDR3 is made up of 16 amino acids. This CDR3 is CASSFGPRAGANVLTF. The DNA of the CDR3 is TGTGCCAGCAGTTTCGGACCACGGGCTGGGGCCAACGTCCTGACTTTC.

The DNA for the CDR3 is TGCAGCGGTGGACAGCCCGCGGATACGCAGTATTTT. Its translation: CSGGQPADTQYF. The chain uses TRBV29-1 and TRBJ2-3, with D tentatively TRBD1 (6 bases). The germline V and J ends were trimmed by 7 bases and 6 bases, with 14 bases remaining between them. The CDR3 covers 12 residues. Germline CDR1 is SQVTM and CDR2 is ANQGSEA.

The chain uses TRBV20-1 and TRBJ2-5; 9 bases map to TRBD1. Germline V CDR1 and CDR2: DFQATT, SNEGSKA (reference sequence). The V segment lost 5 bases and the J segment 3 bases; nucleotides outside the gene matches: 4. This CDR3 comprises 13 residues. The CDR3 coding sequence is TGCAGTGCTTACAGGGGGCTCAAAGAGACCCAGTACTTC. It yields the protein CSAYRGLKETQYF.

J is TRBJ1-2 and V is TRBV9; D possibly corresponds to TRBD1 (6 bases). V dropped 0 bases and J dropped 4 bases, with 13 bases sitting between them. Looked up from germline, CDR1 is SGDLS and CDR2 is YYNGEE. The CDR3 consists of 15 residues. The CDR3, as DNA: TGTGCCAGCAGCGTAGATGGGGGGCGCAGCTATGGCTACACCTTC. It codes for CASSVDGGRSYGYTF.

The rearrangement joins TRBV20-1 to TRBJ1-6; 7 bases are shared with TRBD1. Germline loops: CDR1 DFQATT, CDR2 SNEGSKA (reference sequence). The CDR3 runs to 14 residues. V shed 7 bases and J 5 bases; nucleotides not matched to a gene: 8. The CDR3, as DNA: TGCAGTGTCCCGACAGGGTATAATAATTCACCCCTCCACTTT. It translates to CSVPTGYNNSPLHF.

The rearrangement uses TRBV9 and TRBJ2-3, with 7 bases identical to TRBD1. Per germline, CDR1 SGDLS and CDR2 YYNGEE. After removal of 4 bases from V and 4 bases from J, the junction contained 15 bases not matched to a gene. The CDR3 length is 17 residues. CDR3 residues: CASSIHDRAPMPDTQYF. The CDR3 nucleotides read TGTGCCAGCAGCATCCACGACAGGGCTCCCATGCCAGATACGCAGTATTTT.

The V and J genes are TRBV6-6 and TRBJ2-1; D might be TRBD2 (5 bases). Trimming left V 0 bases short and J 9 bases short, with 9 bases between. The CDR3 contains 13 residues. Germline CDR1 MNHNY, CDR2 SVGAGI (reference sequence). CDR3 nucleotide sequence: TGTGCCAGCAGTTACTCGATCGGAGGTGAGCAGTTCTTC. It is translated as CASSYSIGGEQFF.

This clonotype was counted many times. This chain uses TRBV10-3 with TRBJ2-5; a possible D gene is TRBD2 (6 bases). Trimming removed 10 bases at V and 4 bases at J, with 22 bases between. In germline, CDR1 is ENHRY, CDR2 SYGVKD. The CDR3 spans 15 residues. The CDR3 nucleotides are TGTGCCACCGAGCCGGGAAGGAGGGCGGTAGAGACCCAGTACTTC. This codes for CATEPGRRAVETQYF.

This clonotype was observed a few times. The chain uses TRBV7-2 and TRBJ1-6; 10 bases are shared with TRBD1. The germline V gene encodes CDR1 SGHTA and CDR2 FQGNSA. The CDR3 is made up of 17 amino acids. Losses at the gene ends were 0 bases for V and 7 bases for J; bases not matched to a gene: 6. The CDR3 region has the DNA TGTGCCAGCAGCTTAGCCTCGACAGGGGGCACGAATTCACCCCTCCACTTT. Its protein product is CASSLASTGGTNSPLHF.

About this clonotype itself: A read error may account for a junction end that differs from germline. The J gene is TRBJ2-7, the V gene TRBV10-3; 7 nucleotides line up with TRBD2. CDR3 length equals 13 residues. The germline CDR1 and CDR2 sequences are ENHRY and SYGVKD. In nucleotides, the CDR3 is TGTGCCACCAGTGTAGAGGGCGGGGGCGAGCAGTACTTC. Its protein product is CATSVEGGGEQYF.

The chain couples TRBV2 to TRBJ2-2; D is perhaps TRBD1 or TRBD2 (6 bases each). The CDR3 totals 15 residues. V was pared by 10 bases and J by 7 bases, with 22 bases between. Germline CDR1 reads SNHLY; CDR2 reads FYNNEI. The CDR3 nucleotides are TGTGCCACCAAAGTCGGGGGCGGAGTATTCGGGGAGCTGTTTTTT. Its protein is CATKVGGGVFGELFF. Full variable domain (outside the CDR3, taken from reference TRBV2 and TRBJ2-2): EPEVTQTPSHQVTQMGQEVILRCVPISNHLYFYWYRQILGQKVEFLVSFYNNEISEKSEIFDDQFSVERPDGSNFTLKIRSTKLEDSAMYFCATKVGGGVFGELFFGEGSRLTVL.

The chain has TRBV7-9 and TRBJ1-3; 8 nucleotides line up with TRBD1. Germline V gene sequence: CDR1 SEHNR, CDR2 FQNEAQ (reference sequence). Trimming removed 5 bases from V and 1 base from J; junction bases left unmatched: 10. CDR3 size: 17 residues. CDR3: CASSHRDRPPSGNTIYF. In DNA form, the CDR3 reads TGTGCCAGCAGCCACCGGGACAGGCCCCCATCTGGAAACACCATATATTTT.

CDR3 coding DNA: TGTGCCAGCAGTTACACCGGGGGCACCTACAATGAGCAGTTCTTC. Protein sequence: CASSYTGGTYNEQFF. The gene calls are TRBV6-5 and TRBJ2-1, with D tentatively TRBD1 or TRBD2 (6 bases each). Trimming cost V 2 bases and J 2 bases, with 10 bases left between them. Germline assignment: CDR1 MNHEY and CDR2 SVGAGI. CDR3 size: 15 residues.